This TCR beta chain emerged from a study of control samples from healthy donors and cancer patients (dated by TCRdb to the early 2020s). The germline V gene gives CDR1 as MDHEN and CDR2 as SYDVKM. Deletion took 6 bases off V and 4 bases off J, with a span of 15 bases between the germline ends. Including cysteine and phenylalanine, the CDR3 has 14 amino acids. The CDR3 DNA has 42 bases and is translated from base 1. As regards this clone: The specificity of this receptor is unknown. The record has no base qualities; no much larger clone is one base away.

Library construction relied on the immunoSEQ multiplex PCR assay. TCRdb mirrors the immuneACCESS table, restricted to in-frame sequences. Some clones are absent from its copies; in checked studies, under half trace to an unresolved V gene, and the reason for the others is unknown. The sample data list around 110,000 clones, and over 90% of these were observed just once. Of the sample, about 2.5% falls within the top ten clones. The chain is made from TRBV28 and TRBJ1-1; the D gene is not confidently resolved. This sequence was found in a man aged 25-45 years in good health. The sequenced sample consisted of blood. The CDR3 amino acid sequence is: CASRVSRWGTEAFF. The nucleotide sequence reads TGTGCCAGCAGAGTTTCACGCTGGGGCACTGAAGCTTTCTTT.